This record covers a single T cell receptor beta chain. The target antigen is unknown. Using its own MiXCR run on the 5' RACE reads, TCRdb lists one record per CDR3 protein. The sample contains about 810,000 distinct CDR3 sequences, around an eighth of which appear only once. The source of the sample is a study of identical twins. Findings and limits, study-wide: Memory repertoires showed no such pattern, whereas abundant cord blood beta clonotypes carried fewer insertions. The study drew conclusions from cross-sectional statistical analysis, not from following the same donors. Because invariant MAIT and iNKT cells could be present, zero-insertion analyses could be partly confounded.

This CDR3 has 13 amino acids. The junction had 1 base not matched to a gene; V was cut back by 4 bases and J by 2 bases. These data also featured in a second study, about yellow fever vaccine responses in identical twins. That study reports: Reportedly, twins' vaccine T cell responses looked partly convergent and partly personalized.

The sequence was collected from a woman aged 18-35 years in good health. The sequenced sample was PBMCs. J is TRBJ1-2 and V is TRBV12-3 or TRBV12-4, with TRBD1 identical over 7 bases. DNA of the CDR3: TGTGCCAGCAGTTGGGGACAGAACTATGGCTACACCTTC. The encoded protein is CASSWGQNYGYTF.